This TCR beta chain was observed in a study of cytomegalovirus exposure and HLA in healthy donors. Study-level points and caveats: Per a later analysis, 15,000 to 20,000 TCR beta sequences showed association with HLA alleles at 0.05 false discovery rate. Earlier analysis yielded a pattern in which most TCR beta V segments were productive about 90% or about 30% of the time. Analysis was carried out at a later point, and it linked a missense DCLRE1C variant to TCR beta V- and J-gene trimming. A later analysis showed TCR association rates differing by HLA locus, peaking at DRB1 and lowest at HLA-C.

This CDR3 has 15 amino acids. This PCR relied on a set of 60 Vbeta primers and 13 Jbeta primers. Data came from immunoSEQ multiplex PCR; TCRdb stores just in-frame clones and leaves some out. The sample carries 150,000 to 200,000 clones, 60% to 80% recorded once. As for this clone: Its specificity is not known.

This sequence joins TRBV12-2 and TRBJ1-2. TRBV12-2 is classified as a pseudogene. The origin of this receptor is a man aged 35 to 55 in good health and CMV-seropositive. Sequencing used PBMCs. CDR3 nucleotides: TGTGCAAGTCGCTTTTTGATGGAGACCCTCTATGGCTACACCTTC. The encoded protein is CASRFLMETLYGYTF.